The rows below give T cell receptor beta chains drawn from one sample of a study of T-cell reconstitution after alpha-beta-depleted transplantation in children. TCRdb re-called the PCR reads with MiXCR, one entry per CDR3 protein. The table shows fewer than 550,000 distinct CDR3 sequences, with around 15% occurring only once. Sequenced here: PBMCs, mostly from graft donor cells, sampled 360 days after TCRalphabeta/CD19-depleted stem cell transplant. These receptors all come from a boy younger than two who had a stem cell transplant for Wiskott-Aldrich syndrome, so the T cells may come from the graft donor. Both conserved end residues are part of each CDR3. A D gene is named only where the DNA matches it firmly. The size field is filled for only some rows; it gives once, few, many or a size class.

V,D,J,size,DNA,CDR3
TRBV12-3/TRBV12-4,.,TRBJ2-7,few,TGTGCCAGCAGTTTAGATAAGGGATCCTACGAGCAGTACTTC,CASSLDKGSYEQYF
TRBV20-1,.,TRBJ2-1,few,TGCAGTGCTAGTTGGCCAGCTTACAATGAGCAGTTCTTC,CSASWPAYNEQFF
TRBV28,TRBD1,TRBJ2-1,.,TGTGCCAGCAAAAGCTATGGGGACAGGGGAGACAATGAGCAGTTCTTC,CASKSYGDRGDNEQFF
TRBV7-2,.,TRBJ2-1,.,TGTGCCAGCAGCTTAGTAGCGAGTCGGAATGAGCAGTTCTTC,CASSLVASRNEQFF
TRBV15,TRBD1,TRBJ2-7,few,TGTGCCACCAGCAAAGGGGACAGGGGGCACGAGCAGTACTTC,CATSKGDRGHEQYF
TRBV9,.,TRBJ2-2,few,TGTGCCAGCAGCCCCAGAATGTACGGGGAGCTGTTTTTT,CASSPRMYGELFF
TRBV20-1,.,TRBJ2-5,few,TGCAGTGCCCTCCGTGGAGGGAAGCAAGAGACCCAGTACTTC,CSALRGGKQETQYF
TRBV5-6,.,TRBJ2-1,many,TGTGCCAGCAGCTTCCCAGGGGACAATGAGCAGTTCTTC,CASSFPGDNEQFF
TRBV20-1,.,TRBJ2-3,few,TGCAGTGCTAGAGATCTTGTCGAGGCGCAGTATTTT,CSARDLVEAQYF
TRBV4-1,.,TRBJ2-5,.,TGCGCCAGCAGCCAGGGTCGGGGGTCTCTCCGGGAGACCCAGTACTTC,CASSQGRGSLRETQYF
TRBV20-1,TRBD1,TRBJ1-5,few,TGCAGTGCTACTAGGGACAGGCCTAATCAGCCCCAGCATTTT,CSATRDRPNQPQHF
TRBV18,.,TRBJ2-1,.,TGTGCCAGCTCTAACGCGGAAGCCTACAATGAGCAGTTCTTC,CASSNAEAYNEQFF
TRBV11-2,TRBD2,TRBJ2-1,.,TGTGCCAGCAGCCCTGGGACTAGGGGAGACAATGAGCAGTTCTTC,CASSPGTRGDNEQFF
TRBV6-5,.,TRBJ2-1,many,TGTGCCAGCAGTTACTCGGCGGGGCAGGGGAATGAGCAGTTCTTC,CASSYSAGQGNEQFF
TRBV4-1,TRBD1,TRBJ2-1,few,TGCGCCAGCAGCCACCGACAGGGGTCCTACAATGAGCAGTTCTTC,CASSHRQGSYNEQFF